The T cell receptor beta chain described here comes from a study of blood T cell repertoires in COVID-19. Study overall: From the United States, Italy and Spain came samples of acute and convalescent COVID-19. The analysed material was cDNA or gDNA that came from T cells, B-cell-depleted T cells, or PBMCs.

Per the germline V gene, CDR1 is GTSNPN and CDR2 is SVGIG (reference sequence). There are 15 residues in the CDR3. Trimming removed 3 bases at V and 9 bases at J, with 21 bases between. Original methodology: Researchers report that nucleated cell counts were estimated from reference gene primer amplification. Only in-frame clones appear in the TCRdb table, and some are missing; sequencing was by immunoSEQ multiplex PCR. V, J and clone size reflect that table, while D and trimming were determined from the DNA. This table has approximately 240,000 clones, approximately 84% appearing once. The sequence derives from a woman aged 30 to 39 who had recovered from COVID-19. The rearrangement links TRBV30 to TRBJ2-1, with D tentatively TRBD2 (6 bases). The material sequenced was peripheral blood. The CDR3 is CAWSDLGLLSLEQFF. In nucleotides, the CDR3 is TGTGCCTGGAGCGACCTGGGACTTCTTTCGCTTGAGCAGTTCTTC. The complete variable domain, with remaining parts taken from reference TRBV30 and TRBJ2-1, reads SQTIHQWPATLVQPVGSPLSLECTVEGTSNPNLYWYRQAAGRGLQLLFYSVGIGQISSEVPQNLSASRPQDRQFILSSKKLLLSDSGFYLCAWSDLGLLSLEQFFGPGTRLTVL.